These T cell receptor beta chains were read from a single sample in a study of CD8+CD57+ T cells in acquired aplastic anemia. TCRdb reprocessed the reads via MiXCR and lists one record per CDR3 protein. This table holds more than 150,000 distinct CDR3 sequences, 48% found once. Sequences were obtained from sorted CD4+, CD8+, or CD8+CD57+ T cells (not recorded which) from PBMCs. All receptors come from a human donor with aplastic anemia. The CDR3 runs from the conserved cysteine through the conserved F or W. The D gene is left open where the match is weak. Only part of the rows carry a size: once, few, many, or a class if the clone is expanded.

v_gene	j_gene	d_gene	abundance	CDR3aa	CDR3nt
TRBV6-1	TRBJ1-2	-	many	CASSERRVGYTF	TGTGCCAGCAGTGAAAGGAGGGTTGGCTACACCTTC
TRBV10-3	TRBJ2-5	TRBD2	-	CAISPGLAGGQETQYF	TGTGCCATCAGTCCGGGACTAGCGGGAGGACAAGAGACCCAGTACTTC
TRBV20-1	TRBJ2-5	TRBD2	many	CSASDTSGVETQYF	TGCAGTGCTAGTGATACTAGCGGGGTGGAGACCCAGTACTTC
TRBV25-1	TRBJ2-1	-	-	CASSEFSLSGISYNEQFF	TGTGCCAGCAGTGAATTCTCCCTTTCAGGGATATCCTACAATGAGCAGTTCTTC
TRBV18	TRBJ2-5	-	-	CASSLRTVGETQYF	TGTGCCAGCTCACTCCGGACCGTGGGGGAGACCCAGTACTTC
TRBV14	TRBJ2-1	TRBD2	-	CASSPRSAGTRNEQFF	TGTGCCAGCAGCCCCCGGTCGGCAGGGACTAGGAATGAGCAGTTCTTC
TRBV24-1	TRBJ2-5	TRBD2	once	CATSDSRTSQETQYF	TGTGCCACCAGTGATTCCAGGACTAGCCAAGAGACCCAGTACTTC
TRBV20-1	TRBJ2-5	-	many	CSAKVPGQETQYF	TGCAGTGCTAAGGTTCCGGGGCAAGAGACCCAGTACTTC
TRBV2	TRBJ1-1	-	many	CASRAGGESFF	TGTGCCAGCAGGGCGGGGGGGGAATCTTTCTTT
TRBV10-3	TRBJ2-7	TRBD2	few	CAISPGLAVGSYEQYF	TGTGCCATATCTCCCGGACTAGCAGTGGGCTCCTACGAGCAGTACTTC
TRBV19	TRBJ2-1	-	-	CASSIREGSYNEQFF	TGTGCCAGTAGTATACGTGAAGGGTCCTACAATGAGCAGTTCTTC
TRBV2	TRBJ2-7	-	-	CASFTGYEQYF	TGTGCCAGCTTTACAGGTTACGAGCAGTACTTC
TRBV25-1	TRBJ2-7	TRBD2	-	CASSAIAGGSPYEQYF	TGTGCCAGCAGTGCTATAGCGGGAGGGTCCCCCTACGAGCAGTACTTC
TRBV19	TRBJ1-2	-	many	CASGGANYGYTF	TGTGCCAGTGGAGGAGCTAACTATGGCTACACCTTC
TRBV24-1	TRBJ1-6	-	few	CATSDPKLGTNSPLHF	TGTGCCACCAGTGATCCGAAGTTGGGTACCAATTCACCCCTCCACTTT
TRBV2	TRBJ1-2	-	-	CASRRAGQTYHGYTF	TGTGCCAGCAGGAGGGCTGGGCAGACCTACCATGGCTACACCTTC
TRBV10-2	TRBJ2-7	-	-	CASLHHEQYF	TGCGCCAGCCTTCATCACGAGCAGTACTTC
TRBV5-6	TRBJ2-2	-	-	CASRRGGGELFF	TGTGCCAGCAGACGGGGAGGAGGGGAGCTGTTTTTT
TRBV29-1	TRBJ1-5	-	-	CSVKGRGGDQPQHF	TGCAGCGTTAAGGGACGCGGGGGAGATCAGCCCCAGCATTTT
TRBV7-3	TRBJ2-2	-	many	CASSQYTGELFF	TGTGCCAGCAGCCAATACACCGGGGAGCTGTTTTTT
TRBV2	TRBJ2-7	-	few	CASTLTESYEQYF	TGTGCCAGCACTTTAACAGAGTCCTACGAGCAGTACTTC
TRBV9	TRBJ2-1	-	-	CASSVETDPVNEQFF	TGTGCCAGCAGCGTAGAGACAGACCCAGTCAATGAGCAGTTCTTC
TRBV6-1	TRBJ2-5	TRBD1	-	CASSTGTGRETQYF	TGTGCCAGCAGCACCGGGACAGGGAGGGAGACCCAGTACTTC
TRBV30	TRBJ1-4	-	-	CAWTKGTFNEKLFF	TGTGCCTGGACCAAGGGGACTTTTAATGAAAAACTGTTTTTT
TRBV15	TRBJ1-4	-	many	CATSRGRRVTEKLFF	TGTGCCACCAGCAGAGGACGCAGGGTGACCGAAAAACTGTTTTTT
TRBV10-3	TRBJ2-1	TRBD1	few	CAISATTGSGSNEQFF	TGTGCCATCAGTGCGACGACAGGGTCAGGCAGCAATGAGCAGTTCTTC
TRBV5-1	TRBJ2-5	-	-	CASSFAREQETQHF	TGCGCCAGCAGCTTTGCCCGGGAGCAAGAGACCCAGCACTTC
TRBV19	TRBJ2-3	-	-	CASSITVTDTQYF	TGTGCCAGTAGTATCACTGTCACAGATACGCAGTATTTT
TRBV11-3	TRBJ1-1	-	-	CASSLSNMELNTEAFF	TGTGCCAGCAGCTTATCAAATATGGAATTAAACACTGAAGCTTTCTTT
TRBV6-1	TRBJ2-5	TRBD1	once	CASTKYRPGQGETQYF	TGTGCCAGCACTAAATACCGACCAGGACAGGGGGAGACCCAGTACTTC
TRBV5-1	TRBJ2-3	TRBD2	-	CASSSRTSASTDTQYF	TGCGCCAGCAGCTCGCGGACTAGCGCCAGCACAGATACGCAGTATTTT
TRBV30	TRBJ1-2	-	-	CAWSVRGDNYGYTF	TGTGCCTGGAGTGTACGAGGGGATAACTATGGCTACACCTTC
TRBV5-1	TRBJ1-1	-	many	CASSPGIWTEAFF	TGCGCCAGCAGCCCAGGGATTTGGACTGAAGCTTTCTTT
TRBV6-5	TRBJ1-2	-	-	CASSSSGFRGYTF	TGTGCCAGCAGTTCATCAGGGTTTCGTGGCTACACCTTC
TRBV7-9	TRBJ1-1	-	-	CASRQNAFTEAFF	TGTGCCAGCAGGCAAAATGCGTTTACTGAAGCTTTCTTT
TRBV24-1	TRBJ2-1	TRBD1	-	CATSAHRDRGQDEQFF	TGTGCCACCAGTGCTCACCGGGACAGGGGGCAGGATGAGCAGTTCTTC
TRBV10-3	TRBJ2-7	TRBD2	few	CAISESFDGGVYYEQYF	TGTGCCATCAGTGAGTCTTTTGACGGGGGGGTTTACTACGAGCAGTACTTC
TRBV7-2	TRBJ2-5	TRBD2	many	CASSFPWEGQETQYF	TGTGCCAGCAGCTTCCCCTGGGAGGGGCAAGAGACCCAGTACTTC
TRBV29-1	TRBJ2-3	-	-	CSVDGTDTQYF	TGCAGCGTTGACGGCACAGATACGCAGTATTTT
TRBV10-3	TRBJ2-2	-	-	CAISVDRDFQTGELFF	TGTGCCATCAGTGTGGACCGGGACTTCCAAACCGGGGAGCTGTTTTTT
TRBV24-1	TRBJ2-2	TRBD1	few	CATSLGQGNTGELFF	TGTGCCACCAGTCTAGGACAGGGGAACACCGGGGAGCTGTTTTTT
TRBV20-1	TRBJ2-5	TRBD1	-	CSAWDSEETQYF	TGCAGTGCATGGGACAGCGAAGAGACCCAGTACTTC
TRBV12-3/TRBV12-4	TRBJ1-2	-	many	CASTLAGFGIGYTF	TGTGCCAGCACCCTGGCGGGGTTTGGGATTGGCTACACCTTC
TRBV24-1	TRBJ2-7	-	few	CATSSGTPNYEQYF	TGTGCCACCAGCTCCGGGACGCCCAACTACGAGCAGTACTTC
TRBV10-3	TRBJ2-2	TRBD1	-	CAISGWTGKNTGELFF	TGTGCCATCAGTGGGTGGACAGGGAAGAACACCGGGGAGCTGTTTTTT